This entry lists 4 T cell receptor beta chains sequenced from one sample in a study of a mutant IDH1 vaccine in newly diagnosed glioma. Time point specified: week 11, during vaccination. Doses consisted of 300 ug of mutant IDH1 20-mer peptide each, paired with topical imiquimod. These receptors are not linked to any known antigen. Only in-frame clones appear in the TCRdb table, and some are missing; sequencing was by immunoSEQ multiplex PCR. Of under 55,000 clones listed, 91% are singletons. The source material was PBMCs, sampled from a glioma patient whose treatment included an IDH1 peptide vaccine. The receptors were sampled from a man aged 50 or older with glioma.

The rearrangement joins TRBV2 to TRBJ1-1; D is possibly TRBD1 (5 bases). Deletions cut 7 bases from V and 0 bases from J, with 9 bases between. Germline loops: CDR1 SNHLY, CDR2 FYNNEI. This CDR3 has 13 residues. This CDR3 is CASTLGLNTEAFF. The CDR3 DNA is TGTGCCAGCACCCTGGGACTGAACACTGAAGCTTTCTTT.

The chain links TRBV5-4 to TRBJ1-1; 7 bases map to TRBD1. The J segment lost 7 bases and the V segment lost 3 bases, leaving 12 bases of the junction unmatched. The CDR3 consists of 15 residues. Looked up from germline, CDR1 is SGHNT and CDR2 is YYREEE (reference sequence). For the CDR3, the DNA is TGTGCCAGCAGCTGGACCGGGACAGCCGGCGGTGAAGCTTTCTTT. Translation gives CASSWTGTAGGEAFF.

The chain combines TRBV6-5 with TRBJ1-2, with no clear D. Looked up from germline, CDR1 is MNHEY and CDR2 is SVGAGI. Trimming left V 2 bases short and J 8 bases short, with 15 bases between. The CDR3 has 14 amino acids. The CDR3 DNA is TGTGCCAGCAGTTACCTTCGCCCTTTGCACGGCTACACCTTC. Residues: CASSYLRPLHGYTF.

The CDR3 nucleotides are TGTGCCAGCAGCTTAGTAGGAGGGGAGACAGGGGTCGAGCAGTACTTC. Encoded protein: CASSLVGGETGVEQYF. The rearrangement links TRBV7-2 to TRBJ2-7; TRBD1 matches 8 bases. Germline loops: CDR1 SGHTA, CDR2 FQGNSA. The V gene end was trimmed by 1 base and the J gene end by 6 bases; junction bases not matched to a gene: 11. The CDR3 contains 16 residues.